The text below deals with one TCR beta chain. Its antigen is as yet unknown. The data were obtained in a study of CXCR3-negative and CXCR3-positive naive CD8 T cells. Study-level points and caveats: Hydrophobicity of TRB CDR3s was greater in CXCR3-positive naive cells than in CXCR3-negative naive cells. Similar TRBV-TRBJ usage characterized naive CXCR3-negative and CXCR3-positive cells; memory cells differed.

The CDR3 sequence is 15 residues long. Germline V gene lookup returns CDR1 SGHAT and CDR2 FQNNGV. The libraries of TRB cDNA were prepared using 5' RACE with UMI labels. TCRdb reprocessed the 5' RACE reads; each CDR3 protein has one entry and no DNA is given. The data show around 8,000 distinct CDR3 sequences, and the top ten clones hold 2% to 2.5%. Cells that were CD45RO-CCR7+CD27+CD95- constituted naive CD8+ T cells. Input material: naive CXCR3- CD8+ T cells from blood. Subset specified: CD45RO-CCR7+CD27+CD95- naive CD8+ T cells lacking CXCR3 (TNR3-). The rearrangement uses TRBV11-2 and TRBJ2-1; the D call from TCRdb, TRBD1, cannot be confirmed without DNA. The clonotype was recovered from a human donor in good health. Some clones in this sample may be carry-over from other donors' samples. CDR3 amino acids: CASSFPGHELLEQFF.